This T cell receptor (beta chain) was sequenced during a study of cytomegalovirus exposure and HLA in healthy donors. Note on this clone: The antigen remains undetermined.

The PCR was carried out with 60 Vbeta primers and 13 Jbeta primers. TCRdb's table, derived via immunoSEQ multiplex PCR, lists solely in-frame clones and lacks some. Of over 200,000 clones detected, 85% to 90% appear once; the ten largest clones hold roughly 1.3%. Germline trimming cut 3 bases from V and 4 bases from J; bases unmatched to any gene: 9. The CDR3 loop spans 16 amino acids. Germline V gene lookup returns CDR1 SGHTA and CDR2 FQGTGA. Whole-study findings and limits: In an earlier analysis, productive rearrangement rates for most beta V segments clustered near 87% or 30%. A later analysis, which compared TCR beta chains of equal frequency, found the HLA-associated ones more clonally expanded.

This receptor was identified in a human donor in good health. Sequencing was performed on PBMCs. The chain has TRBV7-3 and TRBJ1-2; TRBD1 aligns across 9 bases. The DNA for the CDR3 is TGTGCCAGCAGCTTCACGGGACAGGGAGATATCTATGGCTACACCTTC. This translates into CASSFTGQGDIYGYTF.